This record looks at one TCR beta chain sequence and its context. This specimen comes from a study of CD8+ T cells in alopecia areata. Following RNA extraction, reverse transcription yielded cDNA that acted as the sequencing template. Sequencing used immunoSEQ multiplex PCR; TCRdb keeps in-frame clones, though not all of them. This table holds 130,000 to 150,000 clones, approximately 50% found once. V was pared by 6 bases and J by 3 bases, with 15 bases between. Germline-derived CDR1 and CDR2 are SQVTM and ANQGSEA. The CDR3 is 13 residues long. This material consisted of CD4+ T cells sorted from blood, taken at week 0. This TCR was sampled from a human donor with alopecia areata. The chain employs TRBV29-1 and TRBJ2-7; D is ambiguous. The chain's CDR3 is CSVQIGLGYEQYF. The CDR3 DNA follows: TGCAGCGTCCAGATAGGGCTTGGCTACGAGCAGTACTTC.